This entry lists 15 T cell receptor beta chains sequenced from one sample in a study of cytomegalovirus exposure and HLA in healthy donors. The assay was immunoSEQ multiplex PCR, and TCRdb's table has in-frame clones only and misses some. The data show 100,000 or so clones, over 85% seen once. The specimen sequenced was PBMCs. The receptors shown here come from a woman between 18 and 30 years old in good health and CMV-seronegative.

V is TRBV6-4 and J is TRBJ2-1; TRBD2 matches at 13 bases. This CDR3 is built from 16 residues. CDR1 is MRHNA, CDR2 SNTAGT, per germline. V gave up 0 bases and J gave up 8 bases; unmatched junction bases: 4. The CDR3, as DNA: TGTGCCAGCAGTGACTCAGGGACTAGCGGGGAGGATGAGCAGTTCTTC. Translating it yields CASSDSGTSGEDEQFF.

The rearrangement joins TRBV2 to TRBJ2-3; the D gene is possibly TRBD1 (5 bases). The V gene's germline CDR1 is SNHLY and CDR2 FYNNEI. The CDR3 covers 15 residues. The V end lost 6 bases, the J end lost 3 bases, and 16 bases lay between the germline ends. CDR3 bases: TGTGCCAGCAGCCAAGGGCAGGGTTGGACAGATACGCAGTATTTT. Its translation is CASSQGQGWTDTQYF.

This clone has a handful of counts. The gene calls are TRBV6-1 and TRBJ2-7, with TRBD1 as a possible D gene (5 bases). CDR1 is MNHNS and CDR2 is SASEGT in the germline V gene. This CDR3 region has 15 residues. V lost 1 base to trimming and J lost 5 bases, with 15 bases between them. The CDR3 sequence is CASSEEAGKVDEQYF. Here the CDR3 DNA reads TGTGCCAGCAGTGAAGAGGCAGGGAAGGTCGACGAGCAGTACTTC.

V usage is TRBV5-1 and J usage is TRBJ2-1, with D possibly matching TRBD2 (5 bases). V was pared by 4 bases and J by 4 bases, with 15 bases between. Germline V lookup: CDR1 SGHRS, CDR2 YFSETQ. The CDR3 contains 15 residues. The CDR3 bases are TGCGCCAGCAGCCCACGGACTGAAAGGTACAATGAGCAGTTCTTC. Translated: CASSPRTERYNEQFF.

This CDR3 reads CASSYETENEKLFF. The CDR3 DNA is TGTGCCAGCAGTTACGAGACAGAAAATGAAAAACTGTTTTTT. The rearrangement uses TRBV6-5 and TRBJ1-4, with a possible D match to TRBD1 (5 bases). The CDR3 is 14 amino acids. CDR1 is MNHEY and CDR2 is SVGAGI in the germline V gene. Trimming removed 2 bases from V and 5 bases from J, with 9 bases in between.

The chain carries TRBV5-1 and TRBJ2-5; D not certain. This CDR3 contains 11 residues. Deletions cut 4 bases from V and 5 bases from J, with 6 bases between. The germline gives CDR1 SGHRS, CDR2 YFSETQ. The CDR3 loop reads CASSPGETQYF. CDR3 nucleotides: TGCGCCAGCAGCCCCGGGGAGACCCAGTACTTC.

V gene TRBV5-1 combines with J gene TRBJ1-1, with 9 bases lining up with TRBD1. Germline V gives CDR1 SGHRS, CDR2 YFSETQ. The CDR3 length is 17 residues. V lost 0 bases to trimming and J lost 8 bases; unmatched junction nucleotides: 14. The CDR3 nucleotides are TGCGCCAGCAGCTTGGTTTACAGGGGGCGTAAGTTTAAAGAAGCTTTCTTT. It yields the protein CASSLVYRGRKFKEAFF.

DNA of the CDR3: TGTGCCACCAGCAGAGAGGGGACAGGGGTATCAGATACGCAGTATTTT. Translation gives CATSREGTGVSDTQYF. The chain recombines TRBV15 with TRBJ2-3, with 10 bases fitting TRBD1. The V gene end was trimmed by 0 bases and the J gene end by 4 bases; junction bases not matched to a gene: 4. CDR3 length: 16 residues. The germline V gene has CDR1 LNHNV and CDR2 YYDKDF (reference sequence). The complete variable domain, with remaining parts taken from reference TRBV15 and TRBJ2-3, reads DAMVIQNPRYQVTQFGKPVTLSCSQTLNHNVMYWYQQKSSQAPKLLFHYYDKDFNNEADTPDNFQSRRPNTSFCFLDIRSPGLGDTAMYLCATSREGTGVSDTQYFGPGTRLTVL.

The chain links TRBV5-5 to TRBJ1-4; possible D gene TRBD1, 5 bases. V was shortened by 5 bases and J by 3 bases, with 17 bases between the two germline ends. Germline values: CDR1 SGHKS, CDR2 YYEKEE (reference sequence). CDR3 length: 16 residues. The DNA of the CDR3 is TGTGCCAGCAGTCTCGGTGGGGCGTGGGCTAATGAAAAACTGTTTTTT. Translating gives CASSLGGAWANEKLFF.

This chain joins TRBV29-1 and TRBJ1-1; D call uncertain. The CDR3 extends over 13 amino acids. V shed 4 bases and J shed 0 bases, with 9 bases lying between them. Germline V gives CDR1 SQVTM, CDR2 ANQGSEA. The CDR3 DNA reads TGCAGCGTTGGGCAGGTCATGAACACTGAAGCTTTCTTT. This codes for CSVGQVMNTEAFF.

The chain uses TRBV5-4 and TRBJ2-2; maybe TRBD1 (6 bases). Looked up from germline, CDR1 is SGHNT and CDR2 is YYREEE (reference sequence). The CDR3 contains 17 residues. Between the trimmed V and J ends, which lost 4 bases and 1 base, there was a span of 17 bases. CDR3 sequence: CASSAWGPGGNTGELFF. CDR3 bases: TGTGCCAGCAGCGCCTGGGGGCCGGGCGGGAACACCGGGGAGCTGTTTTTT.

The chain uses TRBV7-2 and TRBJ2-7; D may be TRBD1 (5 bases). The germline gives CDR1 SGHTA, CDR2 FQGNSA. CDR3 length: 14 amino acids. The germline V and J ends were trimmed by 3 bases and 6 bases, with 15 bases remaining between them. CDR3 DNA: TGTGCCAGCAGCTTCGGTCAGGGTTTATCCGAGCAGTACTTC. It is translated as CASSFGQGLSEQYF.

The CDR3 region is CASSQGPRATGELFF. The CDR3, as DNA: TGTGCCAGCAGCCAAGGTCCGAGGGCCACCGGGGAGCTGTTTTTT. This chain connects TRBV14 to TRBJ2-2; D might be TRBD2 (5 bases). From germline, CDR1 is SGHDN and CDR2 FVKESK. Trimming stripped 1 base from V and 4 bases from J, with 10 bases between. This CDR3 spans 15 amino acids.

This sequence joins TRBV30 and TRBJ2-4, with D possibly TRBD1 on 6 matching bases. Germline V gives CDR1 GTSNPN, CDR2 SVGIG (reference sequence). Trimming took off 2 bases at V and 2 bases at J, with 10 bases between the two ends. The CDR3 length is 14 residues. CDR3 sequence reads: CAWSPGDPKNIQYF. In DNA form, the CDR3 reads TGTGCCTGGAGTCCAGGGGATCCCAAAAACATTCAGTACTTC. Looking up the rest from reference TRBV30 and TRBJ2-4 gives the full variable domain: SQTIHQWPATLVQPVGSPLSLECTVEGTSNPNLYWYRQAAGRGLQLLFYSVGIGQISSEVPQNLSASRPQDRQFILSSKKLLLSDSGFYLCAWSPGDPKNIQYFGAGTRLSVL.

The chain combines TRBV19 with TRBJ2-1, with 10 bases matching TRBD2. Germline loops: CDR1 LNHDA, CDR2 SQIVND (reference sequence). V trimming: 6 bases; J trimming: 9 bases; junction bases outside the gene matches: 14. This CDR3 region has 16 residues. The DNA for the CDR3 is TGTGCCAGTAGCCCGGCCAGGCTAGCGGGAGTAGGTGAGCAGTTCTTC. Translated, it gives CASSPARLAGVGEQFF.